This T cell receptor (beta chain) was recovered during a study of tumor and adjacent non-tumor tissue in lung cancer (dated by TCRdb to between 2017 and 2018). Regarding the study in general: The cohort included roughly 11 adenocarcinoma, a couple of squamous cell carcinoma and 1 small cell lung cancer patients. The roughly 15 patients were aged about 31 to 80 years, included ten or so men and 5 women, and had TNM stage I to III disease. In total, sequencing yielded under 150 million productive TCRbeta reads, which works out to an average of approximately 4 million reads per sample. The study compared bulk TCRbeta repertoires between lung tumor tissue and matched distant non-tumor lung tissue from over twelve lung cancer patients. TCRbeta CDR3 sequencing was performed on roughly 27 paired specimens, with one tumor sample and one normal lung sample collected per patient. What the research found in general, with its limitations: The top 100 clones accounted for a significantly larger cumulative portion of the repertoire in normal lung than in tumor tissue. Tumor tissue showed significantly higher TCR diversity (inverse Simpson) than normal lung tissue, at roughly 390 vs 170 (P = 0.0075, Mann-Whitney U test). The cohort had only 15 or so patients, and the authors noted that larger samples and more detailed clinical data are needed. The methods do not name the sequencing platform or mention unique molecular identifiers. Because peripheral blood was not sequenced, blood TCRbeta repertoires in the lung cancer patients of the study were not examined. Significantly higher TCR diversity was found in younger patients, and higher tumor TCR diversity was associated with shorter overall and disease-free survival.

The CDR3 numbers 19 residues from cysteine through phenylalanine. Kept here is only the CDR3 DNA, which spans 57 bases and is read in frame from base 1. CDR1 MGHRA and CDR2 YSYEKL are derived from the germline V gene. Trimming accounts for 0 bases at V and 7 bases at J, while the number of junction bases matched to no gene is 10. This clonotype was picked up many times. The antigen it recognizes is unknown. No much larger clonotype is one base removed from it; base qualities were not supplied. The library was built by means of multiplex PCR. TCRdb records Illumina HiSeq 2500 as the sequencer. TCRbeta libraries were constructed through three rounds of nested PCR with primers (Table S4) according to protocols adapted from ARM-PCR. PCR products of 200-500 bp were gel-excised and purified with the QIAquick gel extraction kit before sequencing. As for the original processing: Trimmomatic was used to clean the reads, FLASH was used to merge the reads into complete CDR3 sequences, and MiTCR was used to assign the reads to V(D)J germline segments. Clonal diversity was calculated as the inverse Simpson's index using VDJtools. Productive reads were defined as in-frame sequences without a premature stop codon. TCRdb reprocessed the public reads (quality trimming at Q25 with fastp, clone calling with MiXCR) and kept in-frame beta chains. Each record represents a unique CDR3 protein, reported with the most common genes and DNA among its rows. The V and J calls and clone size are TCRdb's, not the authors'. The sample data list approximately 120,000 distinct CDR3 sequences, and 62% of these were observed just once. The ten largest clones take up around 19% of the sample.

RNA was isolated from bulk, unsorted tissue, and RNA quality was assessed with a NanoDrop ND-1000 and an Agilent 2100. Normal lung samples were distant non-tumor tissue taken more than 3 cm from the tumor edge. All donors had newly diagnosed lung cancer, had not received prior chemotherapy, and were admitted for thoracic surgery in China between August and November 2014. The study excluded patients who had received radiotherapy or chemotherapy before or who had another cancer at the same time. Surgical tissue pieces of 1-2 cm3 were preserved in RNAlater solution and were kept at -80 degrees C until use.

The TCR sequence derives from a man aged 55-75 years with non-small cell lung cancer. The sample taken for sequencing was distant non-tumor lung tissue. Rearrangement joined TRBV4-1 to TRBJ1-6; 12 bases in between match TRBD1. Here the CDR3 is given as CASSQEQAGQGARNSPLHF. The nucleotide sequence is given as TGCGCCAGCAGCCAAGAGCAAGCGGGACAGGGGGCGCGGAATTCACCCCTCCACTTT.